This TCR beta chain is drawn from a study of metastatic and nonmetastatic thyroid tumors. Whole-study context: Comparative analysis of repertoires was undertaken across blood and tumor or nodule tissue obtained from malignant and benign thyroid patients.

The entire patient cohort was treatment-naive prior to thyroid surgery. The germline gives CDR1 MNHNS, CDR2 SASEGT. This CDR3 comprises 13 residues. Trimming removed 1 base at V and 0 bases at J, with 3 bases between. Through MiXCR, TCRdb re-clonotyped the PCR reads. Of under 60,000 clones in the sample, 22% are singletons; the top ten hold 3.8%. This clone was seen repeatedly, ten times or more. The sequence was obtained from a male donor with papillary thyroid cancer or a benign thyroid nodule (not recorded which). Some clones in this sample may be carry-over from other donors' samples. Sample: blood. This chain connects TRBV6-1 to TRBJ1-1; D unresolved. The CDR3 DNA reads TGTGCCAGCAGTGAAGGGTTGAACACTGAAGCTTTCTTT. As protein: CASSEGLNTEAFF.